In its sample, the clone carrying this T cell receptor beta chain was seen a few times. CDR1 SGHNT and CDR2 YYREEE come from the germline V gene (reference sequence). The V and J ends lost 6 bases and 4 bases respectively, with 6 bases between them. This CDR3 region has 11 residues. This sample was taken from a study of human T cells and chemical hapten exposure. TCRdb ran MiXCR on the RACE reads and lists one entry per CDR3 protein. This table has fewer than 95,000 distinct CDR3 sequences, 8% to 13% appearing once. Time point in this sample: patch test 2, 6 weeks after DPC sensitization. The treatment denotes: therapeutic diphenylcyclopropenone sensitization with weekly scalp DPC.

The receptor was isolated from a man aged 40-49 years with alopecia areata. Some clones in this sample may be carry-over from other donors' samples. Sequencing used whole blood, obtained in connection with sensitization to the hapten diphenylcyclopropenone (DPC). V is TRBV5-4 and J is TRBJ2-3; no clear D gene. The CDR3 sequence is CASNRADTQYF. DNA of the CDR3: TGTGCCAGCAACCGGGCAGATACGCAGTATTTT.